One sample yielded the 31 T cell receptor beta chains listed below, sequenced in a study of shared clonotypes between healthy human individuals (dated by TCRdb to the early 2020s). Libraries came from the immunoSEQ multiplex PCR assay. TCRdb limited this immuneACCESS table to in-frame rearrangements with V and J called. A share of clones is missing; checked studies link under half to unresolved V genes, and the rest is unexplained. Within this sample are over a million clones, with 65% to 75% of them counted one time only. The ten largest clonotypes hold about 1.5% of the sample. Sequences were obtained from memory CD4+ T cells sorted from blood. The cell subset or site tag for this specimen amounts to: CD45RA-negative fraction. These receptors were obtained from a man between 18 and 29 years old in good health.

This clone was recorded once. The chain links TRBV7-2 to TRBJ2-1, with D possibly being TRBD1 or TRBD2 (5 bases each). This CDR3 is 16 amino acids long. From germline, CDR1 is SGHTA and CDR2 FQGNSA. The V end was cut by 7 bases, the J end by 1 base, with 17 bases between. The DNA of the CDR3 is TGTGCCAGCACTCCGATTGCCGGGACGTCCTACAATGAGCAGTTCTTC. As protein: CASTPIAGTSYNEQFF.

Details on this clone: Just one base apart from a much larger clone, this may be a read error. The sample holds other DNA sequences that translate to the same CDR3. The V and J genes are TRBV5-1 and TRBJ2-3; 10 nucleotides match TRBD2. Germline loops: CDR1 SGHRS, CDR2 YFSETQ. V trimming: 5 bases; J trimming: 0 bases; junction bases outside the gene matches: 3. The CDR3 contains 15 residues. The CDR3 loop reads CASSLTSGSTDTQYF. CDR3 nucleotides: TGCGCCAGCAGTTTGACTAGCGGGAGCACAGATACGCAGTATTTT.

The genes are TRBV5-6 and TRBJ2-5, with 7 bases fitting TRBD1. The J segment lost 5 bases and the V segment lost 1 base, leaving 2 bases of the junction unmatched. The CDR3 runs 13 residues. From germline, CDR1 is SGHDT and CDR2 YYEEEE. CDR3 DNA: TGTGCCAGCAGCTTGCAAGGGGGCGAGACCCAGTACTTC. The encoded protein is CASSLQGGETQYF.

This chain connects TRBV5-4 to TRBJ2-7; 12 nucleotides align to TRBD2. CDR3 size: 18 residues. Trimming cost V 0 bases and J 2 bases; bases outside gene matches: 9. Germline-derived CDR1 and CDR2 are SGHNT and YYREEE (reference sequence). CDR3 sequence reads: CASSLGTSGKLGPYEQYF. Written as DNA, the CDR3 is TGTGCCAGCAGCTTGGGGACTAGCGGGAAATTAGGTCCCTACGAGCAGTACTTC.

This clone has more than one count but fewer than ten. The chain uses TRBV28 and TRBJ1-1; D is ambiguous. This CDR3 comprises 10 residues. V was clipped by 9 bases and J by 10 bases, with 12 bases between them. Germline CDR1 reads MDHEN; CDR2 reads SYDVKM. The CDR3 region has the DNA TGTGCCAGTGGGCCTCCCCCAGCTTTCTTT. Its translation: CASGPPPAFF.

This chain connects TRBV27 to TRBJ1-3; no clear D gene. Trimming stripped 4 bases from V and 0 bases from J, with 7 bases between. The germline V gene encodes CDR1 MNHEY and CDR2 SMNVEV (reference sequence). The CDR3 spans 14 residues. The CDR3 region has the DNA TGTGCCAGCAGTTCGACTCTCTCTGGAAACACCATATATTTT. Amino acids: CASSSTLSGNTIYF.

V is TRBV19 and J is TRBJ2-1; 12 nucleotides line up with TRBD2. Germline V CDR1 and CDR2: LNHDA, SQIVND (reference sequence). V shed 7 bases and J 7 bases; nucleotides not matched to a gene: 11. The CDR3 sequence is 16 residues long. The CDR3 loop is CASTATSGRMGNEQFF. CDR3 DNA sequence: TGTGCCAGTACGGCCACTAGCGGGAGGATGGGGAATGAGCAGTTCTTC.

This clone was seen once. Other DNA sequences in the sample encode the same CDR3. The V call is TRBV10-3, the J call TRBJ2-7; TRBD2 might be the D (6 bases). Germline CDR1 and CDR2: ENHRY and SYGVKD. V dropped 10 bases and J dropped 1 base, with 11 bases sitting between them. The CDR3 consists of 12 residues. The CDR3 loop is CATGTGSYEQYF. The CDR3 nucleotides are TGTGCCACGGGGACTGGATCCTACGAGCAGTACTTC.

The chain is built from TRBV10-3 and TRBJ2-3; TRBD2 agrees at 13 bases. Germline V lookup: CDR1 ENHRY, CDR2 SYGVKD. The CDR3 totals 16 residues. The junction had 5 bases not matched to a gene; V was cut back by 5 bases and J by 3 bases. CDR3 residues: CAISNPGLAGTDTQYF. CDR3 sequence (DNA): TGTGCCATCAGTAATCCGGGACTAGCGGGGACAGATACGCAGTATTTT.

The V call is TRBV27, the J call TRBJ1-3, with D possibly being TRBD1 (6 bases). In germline, CDR1 is MNHEY, CDR2 SMNVEV (reference sequence). The germline V and J ends were trimmed by 8 bases and 4 bases, with 15 bases remaining between them. The CDR3 totals 14 residues. CDR3 region: CASGETGSGNTIYF. The CDR3 region has the DNA TGTGCCAGCGGCGAAACAGGGTCGGGAAACACCATATATTTT.

In regard to this clone: In the same sample, other DNA sequences code for this CDR3. This sequence joins TRBV4-1 and TRBJ1-3; a possible D gene is TRBD1 (5 bases). V lost 0 bases and J lost 4, with 10 bases in between. The germline CDR1 and CDR2 sequences are MGHRA and YSYEKL. The CDR3 is 15 residues long. This chain's CDR3 is CASSQEGTRGNTIYF. The CDR3 DNA reads TGCGCCAGCAGCCAAGAGGGGACCAGGGGAAACACCATATATTTT.

This chain connects TRBV30 to TRBJ2-5; no clear D gene. This CDR3 region has 14 residues. Per germline, CDR1 GTSNPN and CDR2 SVGIG (reference sequence). V was cut by 2 bases and J by 5 bases, with 15 bases left in between. The CDR3 protein is CAWSNTTVWETQYF. The CDR3 nucleotides read TGTGCCTGGAGTAACACGACTGTATGGGAGACCCAGTACTTC.

This clone was counted once. The chain joins TRBV6-6 to TRBJ1-2, with 7 bases matching TRBD1. V was clipped by 8 bases and J by 3 bases; unmatched bases: 3. The germline V gene has CDR1 MNHNY and CDR2 SVGAGI (reference sequence). The CDR3 loop spans 12 amino acids. CDR3 coding DNA: TGTGCCAGCCTTACAGGGGACTATGGCTACACCTTC. Translating gives CASLTGDYGYTF.

The rearrangement links TRBV18 to TRBJ1-6; D unclear. The CDR3 is made up of 15 amino acids. V was clipped by 5 bases and J by 7 bases, with 15 bases between them. Germline values: CDR1 KGHSH, CDR2 LQKENI. The CDR3 is CASSEGRETNSPLHF. CDR3 coding DNA: TGTGCCAGCTCAGAAGGTAGGGAGACGAATTCACCCCTCCACTTT.

The chain links TRBV2 to TRBJ2-3; weak D call: TRBD1 (5 bases). CDR1 and CDR2 (germline): SNHLY, FYNNEI. The CDR3 length is 15 residues. Trimming removed 2 bases from V and 4 bases from J, with 13 bases in between. This chain's CDR3 is CASSESPGWADTQYF. DNA for the CDR3: TGTGCCAGCAGTGAATCCCCAGGGTGGGCAGATACGCAGTATTTT.

The chain couples TRBV5-4 to TRBJ2-3; 12 bases agree with TRBD2. V dropped 3 bases and J dropped 0; count of bases not matched to a gene: 8. The CDR3 runs to 18 residues. Germline CDR1 SGHNT, CDR2 YYREEE (reference sequence). Here the CDR3 DNA reads TGTGCCAGCAGCTCCGGACTAGCGGGGACAGCAAGCACAGATACGCAGTATTTT. Protein product: CASSSGLAGTASTDTQYF.

V and J are TRBV7-8 and TRBJ2-7; tentative D call: TRBD1 (5 bases). Trimming cost V 3 bases and J 0 bases, with 9 bases left between them. The CDR3 is 14 residues long. Germline V CDR1 and CDR2: SGHVS, FQNEAQ. The CDR3 nucleotides read TGTGCCAGCAGCTTCGACAGAAGCTCCTACGAGCAGTACTTC. This codes for CASSFDRSSYEQYF.

The J gene is TRBJ2-3, the V gene TRBV5-1; D might be TRBD1 (5 bases). CDR1 and CDR2 (germline): SGHRS, YFSETQ. This CDR3 is 13 amino acids long. V dropped 4 bases and J dropped 2 bases, with 8 bases sitting between them. Written as DNA, the CDR3 is TGCGCCAGCAGCGCGGACAACACAGATACGCAGTATTTT. It specifies CASSADNTDTQYF.

The J gene is TRBJ2-7, the V gene TRBV11-3, with 11 bases identical to TRBD1. V shed 5 bases, J shed 6 bases, and the junction held 6 bases outside the gene matches. Germline CDR1 is SGHNT and CDR2 is YENEEA. The CDR3 has 14 amino acids. As DNA, the CDR3 is TGTGCCAGCAGCCGCCGGGACAGGGGGGGCGAGCAGTACTTC. It encodes CASSRRDRGGEQYF. Full variable domain (missing parts from reference TRBV11-3 and TRBJ2-7): EAGVVQSPRYKIIEKKQPVAFWCNPISGHNTLYWYLQNLGQGPELLIRYENEEAVDDSQLPKDRFSAERLKGVDSTLKIQPAELGDSAVYLCASSRRDRGGEQYFGPGTRLTVT.

The V and J genes are TRBV10-3 and TRBJ1-3; no clear D gene. Trimming pared 4 bases from V and 0 bases from J, leaving 13 bases between. The CDR3 extends over 16 amino acids. Per germline, CDR1 ENHRY and CDR2 SYGVKD. The CDR3 nucleotides read TGTGCCATCAGTGGGTCAAGAGGAGCCTCTGGAAACACCATATATTTT. This encodes CAISGSRGASGNTIYF.

This rearrangement joins TRBV6-1 to TRBJ2-1; D uncertain. CDR3 length: 14 amino acids. CDR1 is MNHNS, CDR2 SASEGT, per germline. V lost 3 bases and J 5 bases, leaving 11 bases between the germline ends. Written as DNA, the CDR3 is TGTGCCAGCAGTGACACCTTAGTCAACAATGAGCAGTTCTTC. As protein: CASSDTLVNNEQFF.

This chain uses TRBV5-1 with TRBJ1-2, with a possible D match to TRBD1 (6 bases). Germline-derived CDR1 and CDR2 are SGHRS and YFSETQ. V was shortened by 3 bases and J by 8 bases, with 14 bases between the two germline ends. The CDR3 extends over 13 amino acids. The CDR3 sequence is CASSWTVTGGYTF. CDR3 DNA sequence: TGCGCCAGCAGCTGGACAGTCACGGGAGGCTACACCTTC.

The gene calls are TRBV5-1 and TRBJ2-1, with 8 positions matching TRBD2. The germline gives CDR1 SGHRS, CDR2 YFSETQ. The V segment lost 2 bases and the J segment 2 bases; nucleotides outside the gene matches: 6. The CDR3 length is 16 residues. The CDR3 DNA sequence: TGCGCCAGCAGCTTCGGAGCGGGAGTGGCCTACAATGAGCAGTTCTTC. It translates to CASSFGAGVAYNEQFF.

V is TRBV7-6 and J is TRBJ1-5, with TRBD1 matching over 11 bases. The CDR3 extends over 15 amino acids. Germline CDR1 reads SGHVS; CDR2 reads FNYEAQ. Losses at the gene ends were 5 bases for V and 7 bases for J; bases not matched to a gene: 7. CDR3 residues: CASSGGQGAGQPQHF. CDR3 coding DNA: TGTGCCAGCAGCGGAGGACAGGGGGCAGGGCAGCCCCAGCATTTT.

This clone occurred a few times. Other DNA sequences within the sample encode an identical CDR3. The V gene is TRBV7-2, the J gene TRBJ1-3; D gene ambiguous. CDR3 size: 12 residues. CDR1 and CDR2 from the germline V gene are SGHTA and FQGNSA. Trimming shortened V by 1 base and J by 3 bases, and 1 base separated the two germline ends. CDR3 sequence: CASSLGGNTIYF. The CDR3, as DNA: TGTGCCAGCAGCTTAGGTGGAAACACCATATATTTT.

This rearrangement joins TRBV5-4 to TRBJ2-1; D gene ambiguous. The CDR3 contains 13 residues. V gave up 0 bases and J gave up 3 bases, with 4 bases separating them. CDR1 and CDR2 from the germline V gene are SGHNT and YYREEE (reference sequence). CDR3: CASSLEDYNEQFF. The CDR3 DNA sequence: TGTGCCAGCAGCTTGGAAGACTACAATGAGCAGTTCTTC. The full variable domain, with the rest looked up from reference TRBV5-4 and TRBJ2-1, is ETGVTQSPTHLIKTRGQQVTLRCSSQSGHNTVSWYQQALGQGPQFIFQYYREEENGRGNFPPRFSGLQFPNYSSELNVNALELDDSALYLCASSLEDYNEQFFGPGTRLTVL.

This chain joins TRBV13 and TRBJ2-1, with TRBD2 identical over 11 bases. This CDR3 has 19 amino acids. The trim removed 5 bases at V and 0 bases at J, leaving 12 bases unmatched. The germline V gene has CDR1 PRHDT and CDR2 FYEKMQ (reference sequence). The CDR3 loop is CASSPPLASGGSSYNEQFF. CDR3 DNA: TGTGCCAGCAGCCCCCCCCTGGCTAGCGGGGGGAGCTCCTACAATGAGCAGTTCTTC. The variable domain in full, with the rest retrieved from reference TRBV13 and TRBJ2-1, is AAGVIQSPRHLIKEKRETATLKCYPIPRHDTVYWYQQGPGQDPQFLISFYEKMQSDKGSIPDRFSAQQFSDYHSELNMSSLELGDSALYFCASSPPLASGGSSYNEQFFGPGTRLTVL.

This clone came up once. Different DNA sequences within this sample yield the same CDR3. CDR3 protein: CASSRGTEETQYF. CDR3 nucleotides: TGTGCCAGCTCACGGGGGACCGAAGAGACCCAGTACTTC. This chain connects TRBV18 to TRBJ2-5; tentatively, D is TRBD1 or TRBD2 (5 bases each). The CDR3 is made up of 13 amino acids. Between the trimmed V and J ends, which lost 4 bases and 3 bases, there was a span of 9 bases. Germline-derived CDR1 and CDR2 are KGHSH and LQKENI.

DNA for the CDR3: TGTGCCAGCAGCTTTAGGGAGAAGCACGAGCAGTACTTC. Translation gives CASSFREKHEQYF. The V and J genes are TRBV13 and TRBJ2-5, with D perhaps matching TRBD2 (5 bases). TRBJ2-7 explains the end of the DNA better; the J call may be wrong. The CDR3 covers 13 residues. Germline V lookup: CDR1 PRHDT, CDR2 FYEKMQ (reference sequence).

This rearrangement joins TRBV9 to TRBJ2-3; 7 positions match TRBD1. Trimming took 1 base from V and 3 from J; bases not matched to a gene: 2. CDR3 length: 14 amino acids. Germline loops: CDR1 SGDLS, CDR2 YYNGEE. CDR3 bases: TGTGCCAGCAGCGTATTGACAGGGACAGATACGCAGTATTTT. It is translated as CASSVLTGTDTQYF.

The chain combines TRBV6-1 with TRBJ1-1; a possible D gene is TRBD1 (6 bases). The CDR3 has 15 amino acids. With 0 bases removed from V and 5 bases from J, the gap between germline ends came to 13 bases. The germline V gene encodes CDR1 MNHNS and CDR2 SASEGT. CDR3 DNA: TGTGCCAGCAGTGAAGCGACGACAGGTCCTACTGAAGCTTTCTTT. Its protein is CASSEATTGPTEAFF.